The rows below give T cell receptor beta chains drawn from one sample of a study of cytomegalovirus exposure and HLA in healthy donors. Here immunoSEQ multiplex PCR was the method, and the copy in TCRdb shows in-frame clones only, minus some. The data show 90,000 to 95,000 clones, just under 80% seen once. Sequenced sample: PBMCs. The receptors shown here come from a male donor in good health and CMV-seropositive. The CDR3 runs from the conserved cysteine through the conserved F or W. Rows may omit the clone size; those that give it use once, few, many or a size class.

CDR3aa: CASRPGTGPTYEQYF; abundance: few; v_gene: TRBV27
CDR3aa: CASSLRETLGANVLTF; abundance: few; v_gene: TRBV5-6
CDR3aa: CASSEEAGVTSYNEQFF; abundance: few; v_gene: TRBV6-4
CDR3aa: CASSPRPGLREKLFF; abundance: NA; v_gene: TRBV28
CDR3aa: CASSSGGTSRGNEQFF; abundance: NA; v_gene: TRBV5-4
CDR3aa: CASSLGAGAGETEAFF; abundance: NA; v_gene: TRBV13
CDR3aa: CASSLGWDGGAQYF; abundance: NA; v_gene: TRBV11-2
CDR3aa: CASSLGGGASYEQYF; abundance: NA; v_gene: TRBV5-4
CDR3aa: CASSPLDRGYGYTF; abundance: NA; v_gene: TRBV19
CDR3aa: CASGTRGKQPQHF; abundance: NA; v_gene: TRBV27
CDR3aa: CASKERVGQPQHF; abundance: few; v_gene: TRBV28
CDR3aa: CASSPHGEITEAFF; abundance: NA; v_gene: TRBV9
CDR3aa: CASFGTGPSGANVLTF; abundance: NA; v_gene: TRBV7-9
CDR3aa: CSVVFQGTRIYNEQFF; abundance: NA; v_gene: TRBV29-1
CDR3aa: CASSEGHPNYGYTF; abundance: NA; v_gene: TRBV6-1
CDR3aa: CASFDTNTEAFF; abundance: NA; v_gene: TRBV6-5
CDR3aa: CSVSTGKKGTEAFF; abundance: once; v_gene: TRBV29-1
CDR3aa: CASSLGAGSYEQYF; abundance: NA; v_gene: TRBV7-9
CDR3aa: CASSLFKTPTSPRGELFF; abundance: NA; v_gene: TRBV28
CDR3aa: CASSGQGYEQYF; abundance: NA; v_gene: TRBV19
CDR3aa: CASSMARDYGYTF; abundance: NA; v_gene: TRBV5-1
CDR3aa: CASSQDQGNTEAFF; abundance: NA; v_gene: TRBV4-2